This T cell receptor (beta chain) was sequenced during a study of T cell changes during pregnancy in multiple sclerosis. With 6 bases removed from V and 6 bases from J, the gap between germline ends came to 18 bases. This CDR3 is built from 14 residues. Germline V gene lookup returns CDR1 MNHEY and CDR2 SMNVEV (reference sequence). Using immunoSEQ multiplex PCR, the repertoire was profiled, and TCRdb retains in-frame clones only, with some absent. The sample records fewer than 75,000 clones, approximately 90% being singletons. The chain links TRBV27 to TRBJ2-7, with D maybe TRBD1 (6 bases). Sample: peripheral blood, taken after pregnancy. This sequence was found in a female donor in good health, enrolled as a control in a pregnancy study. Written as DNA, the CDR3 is TGTGCCAGCAGCCCGCGACAGGTCCCTGGCGAGCAGTACTTC. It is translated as CASSPRQVPGEQYF.